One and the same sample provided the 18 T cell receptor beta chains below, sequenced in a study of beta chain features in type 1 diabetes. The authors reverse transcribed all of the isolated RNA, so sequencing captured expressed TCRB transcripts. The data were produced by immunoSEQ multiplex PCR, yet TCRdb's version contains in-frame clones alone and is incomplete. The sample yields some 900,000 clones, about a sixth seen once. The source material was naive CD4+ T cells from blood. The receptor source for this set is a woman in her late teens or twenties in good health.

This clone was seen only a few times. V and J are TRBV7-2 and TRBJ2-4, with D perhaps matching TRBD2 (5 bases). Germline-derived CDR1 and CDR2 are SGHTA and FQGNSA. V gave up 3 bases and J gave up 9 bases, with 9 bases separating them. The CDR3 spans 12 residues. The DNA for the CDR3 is TGTGCCAGCAGCTTCAGAGGGCCCATTCAGTACTTC. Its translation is CASSFRGPIQYF.

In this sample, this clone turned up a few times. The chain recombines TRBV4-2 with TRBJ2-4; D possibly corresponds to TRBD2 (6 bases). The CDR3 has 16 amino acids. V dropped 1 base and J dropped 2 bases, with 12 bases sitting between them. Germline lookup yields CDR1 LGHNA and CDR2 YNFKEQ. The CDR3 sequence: CASSQVTSKTKNIQYF. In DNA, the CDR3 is TGTGCCAGCAGCCAAGTAACTAGCAAAACCAAAAACATTCAGTACTTC.

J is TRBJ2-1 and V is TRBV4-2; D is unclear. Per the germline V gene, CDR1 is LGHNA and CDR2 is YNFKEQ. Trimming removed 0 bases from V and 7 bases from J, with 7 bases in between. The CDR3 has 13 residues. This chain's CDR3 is CASSQETPNEQFF. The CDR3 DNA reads TGTGCCAGCAGCCAAGAAACCCCAAATGAGCAGTTCTTC.

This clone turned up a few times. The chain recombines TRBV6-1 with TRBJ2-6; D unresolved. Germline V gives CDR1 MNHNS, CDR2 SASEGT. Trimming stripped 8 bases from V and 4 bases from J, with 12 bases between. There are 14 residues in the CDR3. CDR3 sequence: CASQVGSGANVLTF. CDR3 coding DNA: TGTGCCAGCCAAGTGGGGTCAGGGGCCAACGTCCTGACTTTC.

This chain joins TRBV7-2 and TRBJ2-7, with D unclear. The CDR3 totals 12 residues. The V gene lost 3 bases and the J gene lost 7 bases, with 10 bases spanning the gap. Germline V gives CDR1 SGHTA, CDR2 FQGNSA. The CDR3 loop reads CASSLMGREQYF. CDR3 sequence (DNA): TGTGCCAGCAGCTTGATGGGAAGGGAGCAGTACTTC.

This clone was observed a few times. CDR3 protein: CASSARVKQGDGYTF. CDR3 DNA: TGTGCCAGCAGCGCCCGGGTTAAACAGGGAGATGGCTACACCTTC. This chain uses TRBV9 with TRBJ1-2; D may be TRBD1 (6 bases). Germline assignment: CDR1 SGDLS and CDR2 YYNGEE. This CDR3 comprises 15 residues. Trimming removed 3 bases from V and 6 bases from J, with 18 bases in between.

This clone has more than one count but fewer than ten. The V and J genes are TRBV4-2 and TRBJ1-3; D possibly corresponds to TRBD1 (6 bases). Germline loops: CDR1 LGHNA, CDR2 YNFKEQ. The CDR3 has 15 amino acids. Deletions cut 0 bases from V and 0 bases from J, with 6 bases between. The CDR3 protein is CASSQEGGSGNTIYF. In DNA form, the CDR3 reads TGTGCCAGCAGCCAAGAAGGGGGCTCTGGAAACACCATATATTTT.

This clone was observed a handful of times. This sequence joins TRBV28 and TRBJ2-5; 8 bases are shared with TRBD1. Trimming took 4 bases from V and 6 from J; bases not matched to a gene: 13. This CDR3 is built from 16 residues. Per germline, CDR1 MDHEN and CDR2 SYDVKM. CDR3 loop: CASSSIHRGYPKTQYF. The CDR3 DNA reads TGTGCCAGCAGTTCGATCCACAGGGGGTACCCAAAGACCCAGTACTTC.

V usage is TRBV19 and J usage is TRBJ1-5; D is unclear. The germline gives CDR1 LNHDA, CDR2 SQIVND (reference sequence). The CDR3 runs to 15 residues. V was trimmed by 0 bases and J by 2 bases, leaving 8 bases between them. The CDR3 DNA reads TGTGCCAGTAGTATAGACGGGGTCCGCAATCAGCCCCAGCATTTT. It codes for CASSIDGVRNQPQHF. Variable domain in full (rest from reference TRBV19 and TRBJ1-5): DGGITQSPKYLFRKEGQNVTLSCEQNLNHDAMYWYRQDPGQGLRLIYYSQIVNDFQKGDIAEGYSVSREKKESFPLTVTSAQKNPTAFYLCASSIDGVRNQPQHFGDGTRLSIL.

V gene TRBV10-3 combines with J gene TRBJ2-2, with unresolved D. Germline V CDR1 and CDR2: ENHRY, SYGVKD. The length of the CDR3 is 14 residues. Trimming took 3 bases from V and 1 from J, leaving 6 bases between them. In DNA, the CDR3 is TGTGCCATCAGTGATAGACAGAACACCGGGGAGCTGTTTTTT. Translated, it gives CAISDRQNTGELFF.

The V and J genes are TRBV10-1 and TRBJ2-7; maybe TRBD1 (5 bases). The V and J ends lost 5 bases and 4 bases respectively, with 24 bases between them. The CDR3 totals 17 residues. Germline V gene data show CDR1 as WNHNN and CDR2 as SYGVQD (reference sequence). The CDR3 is CASSSPTTGRKKYEQYF. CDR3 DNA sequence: TGCGCCAGCAGTAGTCCCACCACAGGCCGTAAGAAGTACGAGCAGTACTTC.

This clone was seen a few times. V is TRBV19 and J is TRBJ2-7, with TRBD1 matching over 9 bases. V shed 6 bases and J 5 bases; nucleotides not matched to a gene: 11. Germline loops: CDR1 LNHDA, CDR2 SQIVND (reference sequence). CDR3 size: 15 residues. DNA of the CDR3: TGTGCCAGTAGCATTGACCGGGACAGGGCCAACGAGCAGTACTTC. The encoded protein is CASSIDRDRANEQYF.

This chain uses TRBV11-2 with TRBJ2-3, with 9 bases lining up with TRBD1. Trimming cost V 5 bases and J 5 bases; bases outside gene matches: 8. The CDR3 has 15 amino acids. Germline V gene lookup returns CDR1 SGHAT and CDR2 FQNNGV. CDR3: CASSTLQGAGDTQYF. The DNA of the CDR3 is TGTGCCAGCAGCACCCTACAGGGGGCGGGAGATACGCAGTATTTT.

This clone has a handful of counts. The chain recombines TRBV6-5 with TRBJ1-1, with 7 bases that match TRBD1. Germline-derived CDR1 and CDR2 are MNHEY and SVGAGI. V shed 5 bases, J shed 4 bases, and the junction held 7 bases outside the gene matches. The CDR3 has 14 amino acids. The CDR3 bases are TGTGCCAGCAGTCCGGGACAGTTTTTCACTGAAGCTTTCTTT. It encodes CASSPGQFFTEAFF.

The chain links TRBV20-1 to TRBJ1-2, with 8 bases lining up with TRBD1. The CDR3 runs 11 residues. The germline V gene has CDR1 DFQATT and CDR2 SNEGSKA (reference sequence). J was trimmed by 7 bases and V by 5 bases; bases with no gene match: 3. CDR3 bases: TGCAGTGCTCGGACAGGGACTGGCTACACCTTC. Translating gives CSARTGTGYTF.

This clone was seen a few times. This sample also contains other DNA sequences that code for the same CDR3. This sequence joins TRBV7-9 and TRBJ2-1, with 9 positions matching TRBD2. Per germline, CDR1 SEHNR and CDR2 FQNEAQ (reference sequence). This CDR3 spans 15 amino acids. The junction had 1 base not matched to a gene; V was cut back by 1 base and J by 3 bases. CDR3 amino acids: CASSLGAGGYNEQFF. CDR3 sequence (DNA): TGTGCCAGCAGCTTAGGAGCGGGAGGCTACAATGAGCAGTTCTTC.

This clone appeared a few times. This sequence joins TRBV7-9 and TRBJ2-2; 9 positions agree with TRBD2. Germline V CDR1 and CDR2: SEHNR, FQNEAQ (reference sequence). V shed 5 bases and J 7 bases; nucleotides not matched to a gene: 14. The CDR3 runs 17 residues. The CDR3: CASSRPFAGGRIGELFF. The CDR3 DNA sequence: TGTGCCAGCAGCCGACCGTTTGCGGGAGGGCGGATCGGGGAGCTGTTTTTT.

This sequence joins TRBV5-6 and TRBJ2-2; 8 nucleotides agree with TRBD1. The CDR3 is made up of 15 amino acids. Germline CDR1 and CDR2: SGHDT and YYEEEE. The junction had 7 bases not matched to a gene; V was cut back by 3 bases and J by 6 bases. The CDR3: CASSSQGANSGELFF. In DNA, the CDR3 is TGTGCCAGCAGCTCCCAGGGGGCAAATTCCGGGGAGCTGTTTTTT.